The clone carrying this TCR beta chain was observed a few times. Its antigen is not known. The V gene's germline CDR1 is SNHLY and CDR2 FYNNEI. This CDR3 spans 16 amino acids. Trimming removed 3 bases from V and 0 bases from J, with 11 bases in between. The source of the sample is a study of regulatory dendritic cells for organ transplantation. Study-level points and caveats: Among resting subsets, memory CD8+ cells contained the most alloreactive clonotypes. Considerable individual heterogeneity was seen in alloreactive memory CD8+ T cells. Regulatory dendritic cells appeared to expand memory CD8+ clones less than mature ones.

Profiling relied on immunoSEQ multiplex PCR, and the TCRdb table lists in-frame clones only, not all of them. The data show more than 10,000 clones, roughly 70% seen once. The V and J genes are TRBV2 and TRBJ1-4; no definite D call. Sequencing was done on a sample of memory CD8+ T cells from blood. Subset denoted: CD45RO+ memory T cells. The TCR sequence derives from a human donor in good health. CDR3 amino acids: CASSDGGRATNEKLFF. In DNA, the CDR3 is TGTGCCAGCAGTGACGGTGGCCGTGCAACTAATGAAAAACTGTTTTTT.